The clone carrying this T cell receptor beta chain has more than one count but fewer than ten. The target antigen is unknown. CDR3 length: 15 amino acids. Germline loops: CDR1 MDHEN, CDR2 SYDVKM. V was clipped by 5 bases and J by 0 bases, with 11 bases between them. The authors reverse transcribed all of the isolated RNA, so sequencing captured expressed TCRB transcripts. Clones were sequenced by immunoSEQ multiplex PCR, and TCRdb holds only the in-frame ones, with some missing. The sample shows some 240,000 clones, approximately 11% of them seen only once. This specimen comes from a study of beta chain features in type 1 diabetes. In the study overall: Over all samples combined, over 85,000,000 sorted cells were examined.

The study's findings and limits: cDNA-based sequencing might over-represent cells highly expressing TCR.

The rearrangement uses TRBV28 and TRBJ1-5; no firm D call. The sequence came from a man aged 18 to 30 in good health. The specimen sequenced was central memory CD4+ T cells from blood. The CDR3 DNA is TGTGCCAGCAGTCCTCCAACGGTTAGCAATCAGCCCCAGCATTTT. The encoded protein is CASSPPTVSNQPQHF.